The rows below give T cell receptor beta chains drawn from one sample of a study of cytomegalovirus exposure and HLA in healthy donors. Sequencing used immunoSEQ multiplex PCR; TCRdb keeps in-frame clones, though not all of them. The sample's table shows 25,000 to 40,000 clones. Sequenced: PBMCs. The origin of the receptors is a man in his forties in good health and CMV-seronegative. Each CDR3 is given with its conserved first and last residue. D genes are given only for firm matches. Size is stated for part of the rows, as once, few or many counts, or as a class when the clone is expanded.

clone_size | j_call | d_call | v_call | cdr3_aa | cdr3_nt
. | TRBJ1-2 | . | TRBV5-1 | CASSLERAASMEYGYTF | TGCGCCAGCAGCTTGGAGAGGGCAGCCTCGATGGAATATGGCTACACCTTC
. | TRBJ2-2 | . | TRBV28 | CASSINTGELFF | TGTGCCAGCAGCATTAACACCGGGGAGCTGTTTTTT
. | TRBJ1-2 | TRBD1 | TRBV4-3 | CASSQEYRGRYYGYTF | TGCGCCAGCAGCCAAGAATACAGGGGAAGATACTATGGCTACACCTTC
. | TRBJ2-5 | TRBD1 | TRBV7-6 | CASSPRQGVRETQYF | TGTGCCAGCAGCCCCCGACAGGGGGTACGGGAGACCCAGTACTTC
. | TRBJ2-7 | TRBD2 | TRBV28 | CASRSSGAEQYF | TGTGCCAGCAGATCTAGCGGCGCAGAGCAGTACTTC
. | TRBJ2-7 | . | TRBV11-1 | CASSLTSIIEQYF | TGTGCCAGCAGCCTAACCTCAATCATCGAGCAGTACTTC
. | TRBJ2-1 | . | TRBV30 | CAGTRRVSSYNEQFF | TGTGCCGGGACCCGACGGGTAAGCTCCTACAATGAGCAGTTCTTC
. | TRBJ1-1 | TRBD1 | TRBV7-9 | CASSSNTGGTEAFF | TGTGCCAGCAGCTCCAACACAGGGGGCACTGAAGCTTTCTTT
medium-sized | TRBJ2-3 | TRBD2 | TRBV6-4 | CASSFSGSGTDTQYF | TGTGCCAGCAGTTTTAGCGGGAGCGGCACAGATACGCAGTATTTT
. | TRBJ1-2 | . | TRBV18 | CASSPQPESYGYTF | TGTGCCAGCTCACCACAACCGGAGAGCTATGGCTACACCTTC
. | TRBJ1-1 | TRBD1 | TRBV6-5 | CASSHDRGGTEAFF | TGTGCCAGCAGCCACGACAGGGGGGGCACTGAAGCTTTCTTT
. | TRBJ2-1 | TRBD1 | TRBV19 | CASGVGQGFNEQFF | TGTGCCAGTGGGGTTGGACAGGGTTTTAATGAGCAGTTCTTC
. | TRBJ2-1 | . | TRBV30 | CAWSVTNEQFF | TGTGCCTGGAGTGTAACTAATGAGCAGTTCTTC
. | TRBJ1-1 | . | TRBV4-3 | CASSPYEGNTEAFF | TGCGCCAGCAGCCCATATGAGGGGAACACTGAAGCTTTCTTT
. | TRBJ1-1 | TRBD1 | TRBV20-1 | CSALLGGEAFF | TGCAGTGCCCTTCTAGGGGGCGAAGCTTTCTTT
. | TRBJ2-2 | . | TRBV19 | CASSTHRSAGELFF | TGTGCCAGTAGTACCCACAGGTCCGCCGGGGAGCTGTTTTTT
. | TRBJ1-5 | . | TRBV6-6 | CASSKQNSNQPQHF | TGTGCCAGCAGCAAACAGAATAGCAATCAGCCCCAGCATTTT
. | TRBJ2-3 | TRBD1 | TRBV5-1 | CASSSGTGGVTQYF | TGCGCCAGCAGCTCGGGGACAGGGGGGGTTACGCAGTATTTT
. | TRBJ2-3 | TRBD2 | TRBV30 | CAWSTGLAGADTQYF | TGTGCCTGGAGTACGGGACTAGCGGGAGCAGATACGCAGTATTTT
. | TRBJ1-3 | TRBD1 | TRBV19 | CASTPGQVYSGNTIYF | TGTGCCAGTACCCCGGGACAGGTTTACTCTGGAAACACCATATATTTT
. | TRBJ1-2 | . | TRBV6-5 | CASSYFRASGYTF | TGTGCCAGCAGTTACTTCAGGGCTAGTGGCTACACCTTC
. | TRBJ2-7 | TRBD2 | TRBV6-5 | CASSYGASGSYEQYF | TGTGCCAGCAGTTACGGGGCTAGCGGGAGCTACGAGCAGTACTTC
. | TRBJ2-7 | . | TRBV19 | CASSDGARNEQYF | TGTGCCAGTAGTGATGGGGCTCGGAACGAGCAGTACTTC
. | TRBJ1-2 | . | TRBV5-6 | CASSPATGYGYTF | TGTGCCAGCAGCCCTGCGACGGGCTATGGCTACACCTTC
. | TRBJ2-3 | TRBD2 | TRBV30 | CAWSVSSGRGDTQYF | TGTGCCTGGAGCGTCTCTAGCGGGAGAGGTGATACGCAGTATTTT
. | TRBJ2-6 | . | TRBV29-1 | CSVSALPSGANVLTF | TGCAGCGTTTCCGCGCTCCCCTCTGGGGCCAACGTCCTGACTTTC
. | TRBJ1-3 | TRBD1 | TRBV27 | CASQDRGLSGNTIYF | TGTGCCAGTCAGGACAGGGGACTCTCTGGAAACACCATATATTTT
. | TRBJ2-1 | . | TRBV6-1 | CASSELGRNNEQFF | TGTGCCAGCAGTGAATTGGGGCGCAACAATGAGCAGTTCTTC
. | TRBJ2-2 | . | TRBV2 | CASSGGRTANTGELFF | TGTGCCAGCAGTGGAGGTAGGACAGCGAACACCGGGGAGCTGTTTTTT
. | TRBJ2-4 | . | TRBV2 | CASSEGAAGNIQYF | TGTGCCAGCAGTGAAGGAGCTGCGGGGAACATTCAGTACTTC
. | TRBJ1-1 | TRBD1 | TRBV27 | CASSIEQGGRGEAFF | TGTGCCAGCAGCATAGAACAGGGGGGGAGGGGTGAAGCTTTCTTT
. | TRBJ2-7 | TRBD1 | TRBV27 | CASSRQGGNEQYF | TGTGCCAGCAGCCGACAGGGTGGTAACGAGCAGTACTTC
. | TRBJ2-1 | TRBD2 | TRBV4-1 | CASSQPGTSGNNEQFF | TGCGCCAGCAGCCAGCCCGGGACTAGCGGGAACAATGAGCAGTTCTTC
. | TRBJ2-5 | . | TRBV5-4 | CASSWGDGLPVETQYF | TGTGCCAGCAGCTGGGGGGATGGACTCCCCGTCGAGACCCAGTACTTC
medium-sized | TRBJ2-5 | TRBD2 | TRBV4-3 | CASSQDRGGQETQYF | TGCGCCAGCAGCCAAGATCGGGGGGGCCAAGAGACCCAGTACTTC